One T cell receptor beta chain is described in this entry. The method was immunoSEQ multiplex PCR; TCRdb's version includes in-frame clones alone and lacks a portion of them. The sample holds about 99,000 clones; approximately 91% are singletons and the top ten take around 20%. This entry comes from a study of T cell responses to AZD1222 COVID-19 vaccine. Here the sequenced sample was peripheral blood, taken on day 0 of AZD1222 vaccination. The source of this sequence is an adult in good health.

The DNA for the CDR3 is TGTGCCAGCAGCTTAACCCACACAGATACGCAGTATTTT. Its protein product is CASSLTHTDTQYF. This chain links TRBV5-4 with TRBJ2-3, with D hard to call. This CDR3 spans 13 amino acids. Germline CDR1 reads SGHNT; CDR2 reads YYREEE (reference sequence). V was pared by 2 bases and J by 2 bases, with 6 bases between.